In its sample, the clone carrying this T cell receptor (beta chain) was seen many times. The antigen remains undetermined. These data are taken from a study of T cell repertoires in cytomegalovirus infection. Per germline, CDR1 SGHTA and CDR2 FQGNSA. Trimming pared 6 bases from V and 9 bases from J, leaving 12 bases between. CDR3 length: 12 residues. In TCRdb, the reads were re-called with MiXCR into one record per CDR3 protein. This sample yields around 300,000 distinct CDR3 sequences, of which more than 20% are seen a single time; about 14% belongs to the top ten. The TCR was taken from a human donor in good health (CMV status not recorded). Some clones in this sample may be carry-over from other donors' samples. Specimen: cultured PBMCs, collected from culture after CMV antigen stimulation. The chain has TRBV7-2 and TRBJ2-1; D is possibly TRBD2 (5 bases). CDR3 amino acids: CASSPTRGEQFF. The CDR3 DNA follows: TGTGCCAGCAGTCCAACTAGAGGTGAGCAGTTCTTC. The full variable domain, with the rest looked up from reference TRBV7-2 and TRBJ2-1, is GAGVSQSPSNKVTEKGKDVELRCDPISGHTALYWYRQSLGQGLEFLIYFQGNSAPDKSGLPSDRFSAERTGGSVSTLTIQRTQQEDSAVYLCASSPTRGEQFFGPGTRLTVL.